Listed here are 25 T cell receptor beta chains from one sample, sequenced in a study of TIL therapy for anti-PD-1-resistant metastatic lung cancer. Sample time point: pre-treatment sample, taken before nivolumab and TIL therapy. Most excised metastases sampled were pleural nodules or supraclavicular lymph nodes. The immunoSEQ assay was v3. This table comes from immunoSEQ multiplex PCR, and its TCRdb copy is limited to in-frame clones, with some not included. The table lists around 100,000 clones, roughly two thirds of them singletons. The sample here was tumor tissue, taken at baseline. Receptor source: a person aged 25 to 85 with non-small cell lung cancer.

V gene TRBV6-5 combines with J gene TRBJ2-1, with a weak D call TRBD2 (6 bases). CDR1 MNHEY and CDR2 SVGAGI come from the germline V gene. V shed 2 bases and J shed 5 bases, with 16 bases lying between them. CDR3 length: 16 residues. CDR3 in amino acids: CASSYAGQRVNNEQFF. Written as DNA, the CDR3 is TGTGCCAGCAGTTACGCCGGGCAGCGGGTAAACAATGAGCAGTTCTTC.

This clone has a single count. J is TRBJ2-2 and V is TRBV6-5; 7 bases match TRBD1. V lost 6 bases and J lost 4; bases outside the gene matches: 8. The CDR3 totals 15 residues. Germline CDR1 reads MNHEY; CDR2 reads SVGAGI. DNA for the CDR3: TGTGCCAGCAGAGTCACAGGGGTTGGCACCGGGGAGCTGTTTTTT. As protein: CASRVTGVGTGELFF.

The rearrangement joins TRBV5-6 to TRBJ1-2; D is ambiguous. CDR3 size: 14 residues. The germline V gene encodes CDR1 SGHDT and CDR2 YYEEEE. V shed 0 bases and J shed 8 bases, with 14 bases lying between them. The DNA of the CDR3 is TGTGCCAGCAGCTTGGGGACTGGGAGTCTCGGCTACACCTTC. This translates into CASSLGTGSLGYTF. Supplemented by reference TRBV5-6 and TRBJ1-2, the full variable domain reads DAGVTQSPTHLIKTRGQQVTLRCSPKSGHDTVSWYQQALGQGPQFIFQYYEEEERQRGNFPDRFSGHQFPNYSSELNVNALLLGDSALYLCASSLGTGSLGYTFGSGTRLTVV.

This clone was counted a few times. The chain carries TRBV4-2 and TRBJ2-1; D may be TRBD2 (5 bases). V shed 1 base and J shed 5 bases, with 15 bases lying between them. Per germline, CDR1 LGHNA and CDR2 YNFKEQ. This CDR3 is built from 16 residues. The CDR3 sequence is CASSQVTASRHNEQFF. CDR3 DNA: TGTGCCAGCAGCCAAGTGACGGCTAGCAGACACAATGAGCAGTTCTTC.

V usage is TRBV24-1 and J usage is TRBJ2-7; D is ambiguous. Germline V gene sequence: CDR1 KGHDR, CDR2 SFDVKD. V shed 5 bases and J shed 2 bases, with 9 bases lying between them. The CDR3 length is 13 residues. This CDR3 is CATSGQEPYEQYF. CDR3 nucleotide sequence: TGTGCCACCAGTGGGCAGGAACCCTACGAGCAGTACTTC.

J is TRBJ1-5 and V is TRBV30; 7 bases agree with TRBD1. J lost 5 bases, V lost 2 bases, and 15 bases had no gene match. From germline, CDR1 is GTSNPN and CDR2 SVGIG (reference sequence). CDR3 length: 17 amino acids. The CDR3 protein is CAWSKPPLTGTDQPQHF. The CDR3, as DNA: TGTGCCTGGAGTAAGCCCCCCTTGACAGGGACCGATCAGCCCCAGCATTTT.

This clone has more than one count but fewer than ten. The gene calls are TRBV9 and TRBJ2-1; a possible D gene is TRBD1 (5 bases). Trimming took 0 bases from V and 7 from J, leaving 8 bases between them. CDR1 is SGDLS and CDR2 is YYNGEE in the germline V gene. The CDR3 contains 13 residues. The DNA of the CDR3 is TGTGCCAGCAGCGTAGTTCAGGGAAATGAGCAGTTCTTC. It yields the protein CASSVVQGNEQFF.

This clone has more than one count but fewer than ten. The chain links TRBV27 to TRBJ2-3; a possible D gene is TRBD2 (5 bases). The CDR3 runs 13 residues. V was shortened by 3 bases and J by 4 bases, with 8 bases between the two germline ends. Germline V gives CDR1 MNHEY, CDR2 SMNVEV (reference sequence). The DNA for the CDR3 is TGTGCCAGCAGTTTGGCTAGCCCAGATACGCAGTATTTT. Residues: CASSLASPDTQYF.

The chain couples TRBV30 to TRBJ2-1; a possible D gene is TRBD2 (5 bases). The CDR3 loop spans 15 amino acids. CDR1 GTSNPN and CDR2 SVGIG come from the germline V gene (reference sequence). The V end was cut by 0 bases, the J end by 5 bases, with 14 bases between. The CDR3 DNA is TGTGCCTGGAGTGTAACCCAACGGGGTAACAATGAGCAGTTCTTC. Its protein product is CAWSVTQRGNNEQFF.

This chain connects TRBV6-5 to TRBJ1-5; 7 nucleotides match TRBD1. V trimming: 4 bases; J trimming: 4 bases; junction bases outside the gene matches: 7. The CDR3 is 15 amino acids. CDR1 and CDR2 from the germline V gene are MNHEY and SVGAGI. The CDR3 DNA follows: TGTGCCAGCAGTTCCGGGACAGCCATGAATCAGCCCCAGCATTTT. Protein: CASSSGTAMNQPQHF.

This chain joins TRBV24-1 and TRBJ2-3, with TRBD2 identical over 11 bases. Germline V gives CDR1 KGHDR, CDR2 SFDVKD. The CDR3 has 14 amino acids. Trimming at V came to 9 bases and at J to 2 bases, leaving 3 bases not matched to a gene. This CDR3 reads CATGGLAATDTQYF. The CDR3 DNA reads TGTGCCACCGGGGGACTAGCGGCCACAGATACGCAGTATTTT.

This sequence joins TRBV6-5 and TRBJ1-5; D ambiguous. Germline V gene data show CDR1 as MNHEY and CDR2 as SVGAGI. The CDR3 has 13 residues. V lost 6 bases, J lost 4 bases, and 10 bases lay in between. The CDR3 loop is CASSLTENQPQHF. The CDR3 DNA reads TGTGCCAGCAGCCTTACCGAGAATCAGCCCCAGCATTTT.

This chain uses TRBV5-1 with TRBJ2-7; 9 bases match TRBD1. Germline V gene data show CDR1 as SGHRS and CDR2 as YFSETQ. V was clipped by 0 bases and J by 4 bases; unmatched bases: 5. The CDR3 is 15 amino acids. The CDR3 DNA is TGCGCCAGCAGCTTGGACGGACAGGGGTTATACGAGCAGTACTTC. It codes for CASSLDGQGLYEQYF.

This clone was observed a few times. V and J are TRBV3-1 (or the pseudogene TRBV3-2) and TRBJ1-6, with D tentatively TRBD1 (5 bases). The CDR3 is 13 amino acids. CDR1 is LGHDT, CDR2 YNNKEL, per germline (reference sequence). Deletions cut 5 bases from V and 7 bases from J, with 9 bases between. CDR3 DNA sequence: TGTGCCAGCAGCTTGGGACGGAATTCACCCCTCCACTTT. Translating it yields CASSLGRNSPLHF.

This clone has only a few counts. The chain links TRBV9 to TRBJ2-1; perhaps TRBD1 as D (6 bases). Trimming removed 3 bases from V and 0 bases from J, with 10 bases in between. CDR3 size: 15 residues. CDR1 and CDR2 from the germline V gene are SGDLS and YYNGEE. The CDR3 loop is CASSAGTNSYNEQFF. The CDR3 DNA reads TGTGCCAGCAGCGCCGGGACAAACTCCTACAATGAGCAGTTCTTC.

The chain couples TRBV19 to TRBJ2-6, with D possibly matching TRBD2 (6 bases). Per the germline V gene, CDR1 is LNHDA and CDR2 is SQIVND (reference sequence). V lost 0 bases, J lost 2 bases, and 14 bases lay in between. This CDR3 comprises 18 residues. CDR3 amino acids: CASSIDSFAGPGANVLTF. CDR3 DNA sequence: TGTGCCAGTAGTATAGATTCTTTTGCGGGGCCTGGGGCCAACGTCCTGACTTTC.

V is TRBV7-9 and J is TRBJ1-1; 7 bases line up with TRBD1. With 5 bases clipped from V and 10 bases from J, the junction kept 13 bases outside the gene matches. Germline V gives CDR1 SEHNR, CDR2 FQNEAQ (reference sequence). The CDR3 length is 14 residues. CDR3 bases: TGTGCCAGCAGCCCGCCTTCAGGGGGAAGAAGAGCTTTCTTT. This sequence encodes CASSPPSGGRRAFF. The whole variable domain, filled in from reference TRBV7-9 and TRBJ1-1, reads DTGVSQNPRHKITKRGQNVTFRCDPISEHNRLYWYRQTLGQGPEFLTYFQNEAQLEKSRLLSDRFSAERPKGSFSTLEIQRTEQGDSAMYLCASSPPSGGRRAFFGQGTRLTVV.

The V and J genes are TRBV7-9 and TRBJ2-7; D may be TRBD2 (5 bases). Trimming pared 1 base from V and 2 bases from J, leaving 6 bases between. CDR1 is SEHNR and CDR2 is FQNEAQ in the germline V gene (reference sequence). The CDR3 runs 13 residues. The CDR3 spells CASSLGETYEQYF. CDR3 coding DNA: TGTGCCAGCAGCTTAGGGGAGACCTACGAGCAGTACTTC.

This clone was found a few times. This chain links TRBV28 with TRBJ2-3; 8 bases align to TRBD2. The CDR3 has 18 residues. The junction had 11 bases not matched to a gene; V was cut back by 3 bases and J by 0 bases. Germline lookup yields CDR1 MDHEN and CDR2 SYDVKM. Written as DNA, the CDR3 is TGTGCCAGCAGTTTTGCCAGCTATAGCGGGATTAGCACAGATACGCAGTATTTT. It yields the protein CASSFASYSGISTDTQYF. Variable domain in full (rest from reference TRBV28 and TRBJ2-3): DVKVTQSSRYLVKRTGEKVFLECVQDMDHENMFWYRQDPGLGLRLIYFSYDVKMKEKGDIPEGYSVSREKKERFSLILESASTNQTSMYLCASSFASYSGISTDTQYFGPGTRLTVL.

The V gene is TRBV19, the J gene TRBJ2-7; D unclear. Germline CDR1 is LNHDA and CDR2 is SQIVND (reference sequence). The CDR3 has 15 amino acids. V was trimmed by 0 bases and J by 2 bases, leaving 11 bases between them. The CDR3 reads CASSIDHGLTYEQYF. The CDR3 region has the DNA TGTGCCAGTAGTATAGATCATGGCCTCACCTACGAGCAGTACTTC.

The CDR3 here is CASSQGLHGSGANVLTF. The CDR3 DNA reads TGTGCCAGCAGCCAAGGACTCCATGGGTCTGGGGCCAACGTCCTGACTTTC. The genes are TRBV4-2 and TRBJ2-6; D not resolved. The CDR3 contains 17 residues. V lost 1 base to trimming and J lost 1 base, with 11 bases between them. Germline V gives CDR1 LGHNA, CDR2 YNFKEQ.

This rearrangement joins TRBV24-1 to TRBJ2-4; D gene ambiguous. The CDR3 sequence is 12 residues long. The V and J ends lost 2 bases and 6 bases respectively, with 4 bases between them. CDR1 KGHDR and CDR2 SFDVKD come from the germline V gene. This chain's CDR3 is CATSDYGNIQYF. The CDR3 region has the DNA TGTGCCACCAGTGATTATGGAAACATTCAGTACTTC.

The chain uses TRBV3-1 (or the pseudogene TRBV3-2) and TRBJ2-5, with D perhaps matching TRBD1 (5 bases). This CDR3 comprises 14 residues. The V end lost 0 bases, the J end lost 7 bases, and 12 bases lay between the germline ends. Germline V lookup: CDR1 LGHDT, CDR2 YNNKEL (reference sequence). CDR3 protein: CASSQDMTERTQYF. CDR3 in DNA: TGTGCCAGCAGCCAAGATATGACAGAGCGGACCCAGTACTTC.

The gene calls are TRBV6-1 and TRBJ2-3; TRBD1 agrees at 7 bases. V lost 3 bases and J lost 0; bases outside the gene matches: 6. CDR3 length: 16 residues. Germline CDR1 and CDR2: MNHNS and SASEGT. The CDR3: CASSEPGQTSTDTQYF. The CDR3 region has the DNA TGTGCCAGCAGTGAGCCGGGACAGACAAGCACAGATACGCAGTATTTT.

The rearrangement joins TRBV4-2 to TRBJ2-1, with D tentatively TRBD1 or TRBD2 (7 bases each). The CDR3 extends over 16 amino acids. Trimming took 7 bases from V and 0 from J, leaving 16 bases between them. CDR1 and CDR2 (germline): LGHNA, YNFKEQ. The CDR3 DNA is TGTGCCAGCAACATGGGAGGGACAGTCTCCTACAATGAGCAGTTCTTC. Residues: CASNMGGTVSYNEQFF.